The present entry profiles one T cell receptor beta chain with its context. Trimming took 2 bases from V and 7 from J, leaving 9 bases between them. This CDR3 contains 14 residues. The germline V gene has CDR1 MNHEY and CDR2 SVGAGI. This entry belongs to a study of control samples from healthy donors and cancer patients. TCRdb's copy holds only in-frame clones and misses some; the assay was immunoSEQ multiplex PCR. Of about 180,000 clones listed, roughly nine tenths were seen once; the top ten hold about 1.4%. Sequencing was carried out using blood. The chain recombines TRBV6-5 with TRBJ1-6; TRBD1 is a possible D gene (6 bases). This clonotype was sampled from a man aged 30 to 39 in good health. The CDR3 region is CASSYKGGNSPLHF. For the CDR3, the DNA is TGTGCCAGCAGTTACAAGGGGGGAAATTCACCCCTCCACTTT.